This T cell receptor beta chain was captured in a study of molecular identifiers for immune sequencing clone quantification. As regards this clonotype: What it recognizes is unknown.

With 0 bases removed from V and 9 bases from J, the gap between germline ends came to 12 bases. This CDR3 is 13 amino acids long. Germline V gives CDR1 SGHAT, CDR2 FQNNGV. General study findings and limits: The study found clones above 20 RNA copies held over 98% of effector molecules and under 1% in naive cells. Researchers reportedly could pick up spiked Jurkat TCR RNA from one cell mixed into about 970,000 naive cells.

CD8+CD4-CCR7+CD45RA+ cells were sorted as naive CD8 T cells. Previously published methods and listed TCR primers were used for the bulk TCR libraries. Using its own MiXCR run on the PCR reads, TCRdb lists one record per CDR3 protein. This sample has approximately 550,000 distinct CDR3 sequences, with around 25% found just once. What was sequenced was naive CD8+ T cells from blood, with Jurkat cell RNA spiked in. This sample's subset: FACS-sorted CD8+CD4-CCR7+CD45RA+ naive T cells. This receptor was identified in a human donor in good health. Some libraries in this study had Jurkat cell RNA spiked in. This sequence joins TRBV11-2 and TRBJ2-7, with D uncertain. CDR3 nucleotide sequence: TGTGCCAGCAGCTTAGAGGTTTTGGGCGGGCAGTACTTC. Its protein is CASSLEVLGGQYF.